Below are 20 T cell receptor beta chains sequenced from a single sample in a study of T cells in Graves' hyperthyroidism and ophthalmopathy. RNA transcripts provided the source from which TCR beta CDR3 regions were amplified. RT-PCR in the first round (using the HTBI primer set) targeted the TCR CDR3. TCRdb passed the multiplex PCR reads through MiXCR, listing each CDR3 protein once. The table shows over 150,000 distinct CDR3 sequences, with around 17% occurring only once. Material: blood. These receptors all come from a woman aged 45-60 years with Graves' hyperthyroidism.

This clonotype was found many times. The chain carries TRBV29-1 and TRBJ1-5; D gene ambiguous. The germline gives CDR1 SQVTM, CDR2 ANQGSEA. This CDR3 has 13 amino acids. V was clipped by 4 bases and J by 7 bases, with 14 bases between them. The CDR3 loop is CSVGREFGQPQHF. CDR3 DNA: TGCAGCGTTGGGAGGGAATTCGGCCAGCCCCAGCATTTT. The variable domain in full, with the rest retrieved from reference TRBV29-1 and TRBJ1-5, is SAVISQKPSRDICQRGTSLTIQCQVDSQVTMMFWYRQQPGQSLTLIATANQGSEATYESGFVIDKFPISRPNLTFSTLTVSNMSPEDSSIYLCSVGREFGQPQHFGDGTRLSIL.

This clonotype occurred many times. The chain links TRBV19 to TRBJ2-1; TRBD2 matches at 8 bases. V was clipped by 8 bases and J by 9 bases; unmatched bases: 12. CDR3 length: 14 residues. Germline assignment: CDR1 LNHDA and CDR2 SQIVND (reference sequence). CDR3 DNA: TGTGCCAGTGCAGGTAGCGGGAAGGGGAGTGAGCAGTTCTTC. Its translation: CASAGSGKGSEQFF.

There are many counts of this clonotype. The chain uses TRBV27 and TRBJ1-2; 9 bases map to TRBD1. The CDR3 length is 16 residues. Germline CDR1 MNHEY, CDR2 SMNVEV (reference sequence). J gave up 0 bases and V 1 base, and 3 bases lay outside the gene matches. This CDR3 is CASSLWGQGANYGYTF. The CDR3 DNA reads as TGTGCCAGCAGTTTATGGGGACAGGGAGCTAACTATGGCTACACCTTC.

This clonotype has a count of ten or more. The rearrangement joins TRBV12-3 or TRBV12-4 to TRBJ2-7, with a weak D call TRBD2 (5 bases). The CDR3 totals 14 residues. With 3 bases removed from V and 0 bases from J, the gap between germline ends came to 9 bases. In DNA form, the CDR3 reads TGTGCCAGCAGTTTTGGGAGTAACTCCTACGAGCAGTACTTC. This encodes CASSFGSNSYEQYF.

This sequence joins TRBV27 and TRBJ2-1; TRBD1 is a possible D gene (7 bases). V lost 6 bases and J lost 8, with 20 bases in between. The CDR3 consists of 15 residues. Germline V gives CDR1 MNHEY, CDR2 SMNVEV (reference sequence). Here the CDR3 DNA reads TGTGCCAGCAGGTCGGGAGAGGGGGCCGGGGATGAGCAGTTCTTC. Its protein product is CASRSGEGAGDEQFF.

The chain has TRBV29-1 and TRBJ2-7, with D perhaps TRBD2 (5 bases). This CDR3 has 11 amino acids. V dropped 7 bases and J dropped 0 bases, with 7 bases sitting between them. In germline, CDR1 is SQVTM, CDR2 ANQGSEA. The CDR3 DNA sequence: TGCAGCGCCGAGGGCTCCTACGAGCAGTACTTC. As protein: CSAEGSYEQYF.

The chain has TRBV20-1 and TRBJ2-5; a weak D match, TRBD2 (6 bases). V lost 4 bases and J lost 3, with 18 bases in between. The CDR3 extends over 15 amino acids. In germline, CDR1 is DFQATT, CDR2 SNEGSKA (reference sequence). The CDR3 is CSAIRPGVGEETQYF. CDR3 in DNA: TGCAGTGCTATACGCCCGGGAGTAGGGGAAGAGACCCAGTACTTC.

Ten or more counts support this clonotype. V is TRBV7-9 and J is TRBJ2-3; D gene uncertain. CDR3 length: 12 amino acids. From germline, CDR1 is SEHNR and CDR2 FQNEAQ (reference sequence). V was trimmed by 4 bases and J by 6 bases, leaving 8 bases between them. The CDR3 DNA reads as TGTGCCAGCAGCTCAACCGCGGATACGCAGTATTTT. It is translated as CASSSTADTQYF.

This clonotype was recorded many times. The chain uses TRBV18 and TRBJ2-5; D not resolved. V was pared by 7 bases and J by 4 bases, with 13 bases between. Germline loops: CDR1 KGHSH, CDR2 LQKENI. This CDR3 spans 13 amino acids. CDR3 nucleotide sequence: TGTGCCAGCTTAGAAGTAATCGGAGAGACCCAGTACTTC. This encodes CASLEVIGETQYF.

This clonotype was seen repeatedly, ten times or more. The V call is TRBV11-3, the J call TRBJ1-1; D is uncertain. Trimming took off 5 bases at V and 3 bases at J, with 10 bases between the two ends. Germline lookup yields CDR1 SGHNT and CDR2 YENEEA. The CDR3 runs 13 residues. The chain's CDR3 is CASSSDGYTEAFF. DNA for the CDR3: TGTGCCAGCAGCAGCGACGGTTACACTGAAGCTTTCTTT.

The table lists this clonotype with a few counts. V usage is TRBV29-1 and J usage is TRBJ2-1; D is undetermined. This CDR3 is 10 amino acids long. V was clipped by 4 bases and J by 5 bases, with 3 bases between them. Germline CDR1 is SQVTM and CDR2 is ANQGSEA. As DNA, the CDR3 is TGCAGCGTTGCCCACAATGAGCAGTTCTTC. It codes for CSVAHNEQFF.

This clonotype was seen only a few times. V is TRBV9 and J is TRBJ1-6, with 8 bases aligning to TRBD1. J gave up 10 bases and V 3 bases, and 9 bases lay outside the gene matches. From germline, CDR1 is SGDLS and CDR2 YYNGEE. The CDR3 is 15 residues long. CDR3 sequence (DNA): TGTGCCAGCAGCGCCCCGGGACAGGAAAGATCACCCCTCCACTTT. Protein sequence: CASSAPGQERSPLHF. The variable domain in full, with the rest retrieved from reference TRBV9 and TRBJ1-6, is DSGVTQTPKHLITATGQRVTLRCSPRSGDLSVYWYQQSLDQGLQFLIQYYNGEERAKGNILERFSAQQFPDLHSELNLSSLELGDSALYFCASSAPGQERSPLHFGNGTRLTVT.

There are many counts of this clonotype. The rearrangement uses TRBV11-3 and TRBJ2-3; 9 bases are shared with TRBD2. Trimming at V came to 6 bases and at J to 6 bases, leaving 7 bases not matched to a gene. CDR3 length: 14 amino acids. Germline CDR1 and CDR2: SGHNT and YENEEA. The DNA for the CDR3 is TGTGCCAGCAGTCCCGGCGGGAGGGATGATACGCAGTATTTT. Amino acid sequence: CASSPGGRDDTQYF.

The rearrangement links TRBV6-1 to TRBJ2-1, with TRBD2 matching over 8 bases. CDR1 MNHNS and CDR2 SASEGT come from the germline V gene. Germline trimming cut 5 bases from V and 5 bases from J; bases unmatched to any gene: 8. The CDR3 totals 15 residues. The CDR3 DNA reads TGTGCCAGCAGTAGAGGTGGTAGCGGGAACAATGAGCAGTTCTTC. It codes for CASSRGGSGNNEQFF.

Many counts were recorded for this clonotype. The V and J genes are TRBV3-1 and TRBJ2-3, with TRBD1 as a possible D gene (5 bases). The germline gives CDR1 LGHDT, CDR2 YNNKEL (reference sequence). Trimming took 9 bases from V and 0 from J, leaving 13 bases between them. This CDR3 has 14 amino acids. The CDR3 sequence is CASSKGHSTDTQYF. Here the CDR3 DNA reads TGTGCCAGTTCAAAAGGACACAGCACAGATACGCAGTATTTT.

The gene calls are TRBV6-4 and TRBJ1-4; D gene unclear. V was trimmed by 0 bases and J by 6 bases, leaving 14 bases between them. This CDR3 spans 16 amino acids. Germline V lookup: CDR1 MRHNA, CDR2 SNTAGT. CDR3 DNA: TGTGCCAGCAGTGACTCGAAAAGTGGGGTGGATGAAAAACTGTTTTTT. Amino acid sequence: CASSDSKSGVDEKLFF.

This clonotype has a handful of counts. CDR3 coding DNA: TGTGCCAGCAGTCCCCCCTCCGGGCAGGCCTATGGCTACACCTTC. Translation gives CASSPPSGQAYGYTF. This chain uses TRBV12-3 or TRBV12-4 with TRBJ1-2; D call uncertain. CDR3 length equals 15 residues. The germline V and J ends were trimmed by 5 bases and 4 bases, with 17 bases remaining between them.

Many counts were recorded for this clonotype. The chain recombines TRBV20-1 with TRBJ1-5; D is uncertain. The CDR3 runs to 15 residues. Trimming cost V 3 bases and J 3 bases, with 15 bases left between them. The V gene's germline CDR1 is DFQATT and CDR2 SNEGSKA (reference sequence). The CDR3 reads CSASSVVPPNQPQHF. In DNA form, the CDR3 reads TGCAGTGCTAGCTCAGTGGTTCCACCCAATCAGCCCCAGCATTTT.

Many counts were recorded for this clonotype. J is TRBJ1-1 and V is TRBV11-3; TRBD1 might be the D (6 bases). The ends were cut back, 6 bases at V and 1 base at J, with 12 bases in the middle. This CDR3 has 14 residues. Germline loops: CDR1 SGHNT, CDR2 YENEEA. CDR3 in amino acids: CASSQQGGNTEAFF. As DNA, the CDR3 is TGTGCCAGCAGTCAACAGGGTGGGAACACTGAAGCTTTCTTT.

In this sample, this clonotype turned up a few times. This sequence joins TRBV6-6 and TRBJ2-5; 7 bases are shared with TRBD1. Germline lookup yields CDR1 MNHNY and CDR2 SVGAGI (reference sequence). V gave up 2 bases and J gave up 3 bases; unmatched junction bases: 6. This CDR3 is built from 15 residues. CDR3 loop: CASSYTGTDKETQYF. The CDR3 DNA is TGTGCCAGCAGTTACACCGGGACAGACAAAGAGACCCAGTACTTC.